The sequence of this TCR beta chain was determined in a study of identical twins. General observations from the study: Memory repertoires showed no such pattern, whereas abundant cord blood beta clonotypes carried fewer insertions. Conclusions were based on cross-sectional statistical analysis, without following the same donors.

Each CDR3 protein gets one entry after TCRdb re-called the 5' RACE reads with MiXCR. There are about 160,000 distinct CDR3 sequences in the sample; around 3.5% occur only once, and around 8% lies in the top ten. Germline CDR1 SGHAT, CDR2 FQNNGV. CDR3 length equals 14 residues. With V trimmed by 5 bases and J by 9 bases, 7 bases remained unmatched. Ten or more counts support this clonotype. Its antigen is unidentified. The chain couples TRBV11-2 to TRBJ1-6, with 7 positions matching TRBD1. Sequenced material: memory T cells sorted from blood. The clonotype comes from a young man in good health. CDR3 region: CASSEDRVVSPLHF. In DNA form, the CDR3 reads TGTGCCAGCAGCGAAGACAGGGTTGTTTCACCCCTCCACTTT.